This T cell receptor (beta chain) was recorded in a study of early T cells in non-severe SARS-CoV-2 infection. Overall study: The input, bulk RNA from unsorted whole blood, was sequenced, and chains were unpaired.

For this clonotype: Its specificity is not known.

The V and J ends lost 3 bases and 2 bases, in that order; junction bases with no gene match: 6. The CDR3 length is 15 residues. From germline, CDR1 is DFQATT and CDR2 SNEGSKA (reference sequence). Study-level points and caveats: Sequences matched to VDJdb favored anti-spike CD8 responses, while private and CD4 specificities were missed.

The TCR library protocol was used to attach unique molecular identifiers. These identifiers were attached to individual cDNA molecules. One entry per CDR3 protein, called by TCRdb with MiXCR from the 5' RACE reads. This table holds 100,000 to 120,000 distinct CDR3 sequences, around 13% found once. The TCR was taken from an adult who was a healthcare worker with PCR-confirmed SARS-CoV-2 infection or an uninfected control (not recorded which). V gene TRBV20-1 combines with J gene TRBJ1-5; 8 nucleotides align to TRBD1. Sequencing was performed on whole blood, taken at baseline. This CDR3 reads CSASSDRGGNQPQHF. The CDR3 region has the DNA TGCAGTGCTAGTTCCGACAGGGGAGGCAATCAGCCCCAGCATTTT.